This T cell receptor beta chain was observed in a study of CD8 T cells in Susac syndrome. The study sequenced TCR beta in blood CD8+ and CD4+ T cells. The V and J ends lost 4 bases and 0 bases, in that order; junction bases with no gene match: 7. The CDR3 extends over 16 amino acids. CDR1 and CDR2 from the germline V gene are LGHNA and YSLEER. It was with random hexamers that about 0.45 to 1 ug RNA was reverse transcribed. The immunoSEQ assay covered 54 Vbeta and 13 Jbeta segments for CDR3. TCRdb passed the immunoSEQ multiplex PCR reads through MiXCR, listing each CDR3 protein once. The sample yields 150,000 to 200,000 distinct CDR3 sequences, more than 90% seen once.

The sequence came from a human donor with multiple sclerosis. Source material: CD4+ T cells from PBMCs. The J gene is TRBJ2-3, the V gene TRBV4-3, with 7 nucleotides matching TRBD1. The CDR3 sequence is CASSLRGQLSTDTQYF. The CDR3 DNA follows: TGCGCCAGCAGCCTTCGGGGACAGCTAAGCACAGATACGCAGTATTTT.